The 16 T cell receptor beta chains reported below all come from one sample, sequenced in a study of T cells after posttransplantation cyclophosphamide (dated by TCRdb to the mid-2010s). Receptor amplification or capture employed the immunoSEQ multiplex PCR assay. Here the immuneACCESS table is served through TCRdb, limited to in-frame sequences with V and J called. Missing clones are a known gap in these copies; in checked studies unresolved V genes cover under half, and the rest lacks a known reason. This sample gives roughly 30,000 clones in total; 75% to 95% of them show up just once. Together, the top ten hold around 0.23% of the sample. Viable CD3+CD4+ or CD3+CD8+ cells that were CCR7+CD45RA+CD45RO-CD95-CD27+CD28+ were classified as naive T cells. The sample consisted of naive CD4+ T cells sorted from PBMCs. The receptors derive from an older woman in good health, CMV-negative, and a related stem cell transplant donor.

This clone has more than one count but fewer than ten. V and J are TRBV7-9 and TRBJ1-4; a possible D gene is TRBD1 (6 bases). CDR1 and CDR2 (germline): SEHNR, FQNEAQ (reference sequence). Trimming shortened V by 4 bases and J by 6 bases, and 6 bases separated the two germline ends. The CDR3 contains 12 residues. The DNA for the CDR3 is TGTGCCAGCAGCTCAGGGGATGAAAAACTGTTTTTT. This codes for CASSSGDEKLFF.

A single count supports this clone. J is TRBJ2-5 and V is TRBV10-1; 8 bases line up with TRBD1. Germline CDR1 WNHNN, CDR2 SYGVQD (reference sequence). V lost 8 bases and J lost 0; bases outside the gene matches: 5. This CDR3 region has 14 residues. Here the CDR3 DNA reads TGCGCCAGCGGGACAGGTCTTAACCAAGAGACCCAGTACTTC. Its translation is CASGTGLNQETQYF.

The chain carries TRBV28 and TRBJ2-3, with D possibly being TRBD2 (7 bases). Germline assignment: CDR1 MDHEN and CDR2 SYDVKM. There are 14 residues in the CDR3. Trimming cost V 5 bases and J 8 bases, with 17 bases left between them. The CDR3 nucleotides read TGTGCCAGCAGTGGGGGGGGCATTAAGGGTACGCAGTATTTT. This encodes CASSGGGIKGTQYF.

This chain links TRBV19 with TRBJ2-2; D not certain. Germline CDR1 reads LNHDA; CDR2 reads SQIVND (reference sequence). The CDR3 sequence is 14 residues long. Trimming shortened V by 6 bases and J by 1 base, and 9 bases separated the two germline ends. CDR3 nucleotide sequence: TGTGCCAGTAGGTCGACTGAGAACACCGGGGAGCTGTTTTTT. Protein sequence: CASRSTENTGELFF.

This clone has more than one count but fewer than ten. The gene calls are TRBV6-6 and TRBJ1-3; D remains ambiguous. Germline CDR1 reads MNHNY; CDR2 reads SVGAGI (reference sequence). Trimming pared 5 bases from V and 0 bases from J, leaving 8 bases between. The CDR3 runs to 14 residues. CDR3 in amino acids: CASSPPNSGNTIYF. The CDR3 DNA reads TGTGCCAGCAGTCCACCTAACTCTGGAAACACCATATATTTT.

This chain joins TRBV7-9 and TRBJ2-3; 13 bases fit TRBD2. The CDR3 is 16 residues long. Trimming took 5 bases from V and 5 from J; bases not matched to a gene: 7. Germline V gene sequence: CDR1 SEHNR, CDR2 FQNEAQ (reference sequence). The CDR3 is CASSPRLAGGLDTQYF. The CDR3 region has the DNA TGTGCCAGCAGCCCACGACTAGCGGGGGGCCTAGATACGCAGTATTTT.

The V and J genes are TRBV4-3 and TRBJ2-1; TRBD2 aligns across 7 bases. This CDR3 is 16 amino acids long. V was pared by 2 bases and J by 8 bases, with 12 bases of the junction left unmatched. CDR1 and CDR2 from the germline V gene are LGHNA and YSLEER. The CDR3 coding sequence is TGCGCCAGCAGCCAACAGCGGGGTTGGACCGTTTATGAGCAGTTCTTC. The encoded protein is CASSQQRGWTVYEQFF.

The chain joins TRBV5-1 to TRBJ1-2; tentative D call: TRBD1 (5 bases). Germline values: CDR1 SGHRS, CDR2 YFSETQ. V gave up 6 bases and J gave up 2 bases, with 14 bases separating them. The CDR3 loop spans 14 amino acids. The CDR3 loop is CASKGIYGNYGYTF. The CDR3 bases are TGCGCCAGCAAGGGGATCTACGGGAACTATGGCTACACCTTC.

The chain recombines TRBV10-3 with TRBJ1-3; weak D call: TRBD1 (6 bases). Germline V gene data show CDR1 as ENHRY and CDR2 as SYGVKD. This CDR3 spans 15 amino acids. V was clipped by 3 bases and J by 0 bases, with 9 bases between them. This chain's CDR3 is CAISDRGSSGNTIYF. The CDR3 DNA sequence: TGTGCCATCAGTGACAGGGGAAGCTCTGGAAACACCATATATTTT.

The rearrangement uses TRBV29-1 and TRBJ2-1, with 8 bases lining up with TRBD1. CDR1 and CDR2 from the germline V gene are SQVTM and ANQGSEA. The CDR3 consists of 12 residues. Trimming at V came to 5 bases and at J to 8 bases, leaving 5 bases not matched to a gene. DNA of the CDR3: TGCAGCGTTCTGGGGGACAGGCATGAGCAGTTCTTC. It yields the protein CSVLGDRHEQFF.

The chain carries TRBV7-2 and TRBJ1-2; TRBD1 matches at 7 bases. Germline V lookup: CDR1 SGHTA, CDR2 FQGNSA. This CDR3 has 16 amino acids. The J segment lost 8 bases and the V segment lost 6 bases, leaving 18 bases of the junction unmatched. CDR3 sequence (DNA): TGTGCCAGCAGTCGTGAGGTTACAGGGGCCCCCCAAGGCTACACCTTC. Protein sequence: CASSREVTGAPQGYTF.

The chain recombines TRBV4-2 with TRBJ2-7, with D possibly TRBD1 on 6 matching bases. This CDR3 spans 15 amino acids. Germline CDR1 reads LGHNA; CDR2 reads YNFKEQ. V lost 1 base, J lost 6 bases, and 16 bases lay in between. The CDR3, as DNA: TGTGCCAGCAGCCAAGCGGCCAGGGGCGCCTTCGAGCAGTACTTC. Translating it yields CASSQAARGAFEQYF.

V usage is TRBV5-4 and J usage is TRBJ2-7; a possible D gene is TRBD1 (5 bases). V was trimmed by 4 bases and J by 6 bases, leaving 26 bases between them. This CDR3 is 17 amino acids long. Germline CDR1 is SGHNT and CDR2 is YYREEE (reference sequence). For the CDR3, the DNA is TGTGCCAGCAGCCCGACCTTAGGGTCGGACATCCGTCCCGAGCAGTACTTC. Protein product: CASSPTLGSDIRPEQYF.

The CDR3 DNA is TGTGCCAGTAACGACATCGGCAATCAGCCCCAGCATTTT. Its translation is CASNDIGNQPQHF. The V call is TRBV19, the J call TRBJ1-5; no clear D. The germline V and J ends were trimmed by 7 bases and 2 bases, with 9 bases remaining between them. CDR1 LNHDA and CDR2 SQIVND come from the germline V gene (reference sequence). CDR3 length: 13 amino acids.

The CDR3 region is CASSLRDPTTDTQYF. The DNA for the CDR3 is TGTGCCAGTAGTTTGCGGGACCCTACCACAGATACGCAGTATTTT. The rearrangement joins TRBV19 to TRBJ2-3, with D maybe TRBD2 (6 bases). This CDR3 contains 15 residues. Germline V gives CDR1 LNHDA, CDR2 SQIVND (reference sequence). Trimming left V 5 bases short and J 2 bases short, with 14 bases between.

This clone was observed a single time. As DNA, the CDR3 is TGTGCCAGCAGCCTGACCCGGAGGACGAGCTCCTATAATTCACCCCTCCACTTT. Its protein is CASSLTRRTSSYNSPLHF. The chain carries TRBV21-1 and TRBJ1-6. TRBV21-1 is termed a pseudogene. This CDR3 spans 18 amino acids.